The present T cell receptor (beta chain) was sequenced within a study of regulatory T cells in long-lasting Graves disease. Study summary: Graves' patients with a new diagnosis had received antithyroid drugs under 3 months.

This clonotype was seen many times. CDR1 and CDR2 (germline): SGHVS, FQNEAQ. The CDR3 is made up of 18 amino acids. V was clipped by 0 bases and J by 3 bases; unmatched bases: 8. Arm-PCR of CDR3 regions and iRepertoire HTBI primers were used to build TCR beta libraries. MiXCR, run by TCRdb on the multiplex PCR reads, gives a single entry per CDR3 protein. The sample has about 380,000 distinct CDR3 sequences; 15% to 18% are singletons. Time point of the sample: newly diagnosed GD, antithyroid drugs for less than 3 months. Scientists built the TCR library using RNA that was extracted from PBMCs. This clonotype was obtained from a female donor with Graves disease. This chain joins TRBV7-8 and TRBJ2-3; 11 bases match TRBD1. Here the sequenced sample was peripheral blood mononuclear cells (PBMCs), taken at new diagnosis, from a patient treated with antithyroid drugs. CDR3 coding DNA: TGTGCCAGCAGCTTAGCGGATGGACAGGGGGCAAGTACAGATACGCAGTATTTT. Protein sequence: CASSLADGQGASTDTQYF.